The 10 T cell receptor beta chains in this list originate from one sample, sequenced in a study of Graves' ophthalmopathy and Graves' hyperthyroidism. Investigators amplified TCR beta CDR3 regions from RNA transcripts. RT-PCR with HTBI primers came first, then second-round multiplex PCR. In TCRdb, the multiplex PCR reads were re-called with MiXCR into one record per CDR3 protein. The table includes about 480,000 distinct CDR3 sequences, 14% detected once. Sequenced sample: blood. The receptors derive from a woman in her 30s with Graves' ophthalmopathy.

This clonotype was recorded many times. The chain joins TRBV7-9 to TRBJ1-5; no definite D call. The CDR3 totals 13 residues. CDR1 and CDR2 from the germline V gene are SEHNR and FQNEAQ (reference sequence). Trimming stripped 4 bases from V and 9 bases from J, with 13 bases between. The CDR3 nucleotides read TGTGCCAGCAGCTCAAATGGAAAGGTGCCCCAGCATTTT. Translating it yields CASSSNGKVPQHF.

This clonotype came up many times. The chain couples TRBV29-1 to TRBJ2-5, with TRBD2 matching over 9 bases. The V and J ends lost 2 bases and 0 bases, in that order; junction bases with no gene match: 4. This CDR3 is built from 15 residues. CDR1 and CDR2 from the germline V gene are SQVTM and ANQGSEA. CDR3 loop: CSVELAGQYQETQYF. For the CDR3, the DNA is TGCAGCGTTGAACTAGCGGGGCAGTACCAAGAGACCCAGTACTTC.

This clonotype was detected many times. This chain joins TRBV27 and TRBJ2-7, with D possibly being TRBD1 (5 bases). V was shortened by 0 bases and J by 4 bases, with 7 bases between the two germline ends. Germline V gene lookup returns CDR1 MNHEY and CDR2 SMNVEV (reference sequence). The CDR3 is made up of 13 amino acids. The CDR3 DNA is TGTGCCAGCAGTTTATCAGACAGTTACGAGCAGTACTTC. Its translation is CASSLSDSYEQYF.

This clonotype was counted many times. This chain uses TRBV6-5 with TRBJ2-7, with D perhaps matching TRBD2 (5 bases). The CDR3 length is 13 residues. Germline CDR1 MNHEY, CDR2 SVGAGI. V lost 6 bases and J 2 bases, leaving 11 bases between the germline ends. CDR3 sequence: CASSREGPYEQYF. As DNA, the CDR3 is TGTGCCAGCAGCCGCGAGGGCCCCTACGAGCAGTACTTC.

In this sample, this clonotype turned up a few times. V and J are TRBV10-3 and TRBJ2-7; TRBD2 matches 9 bases. Germline V gene data show CDR1 as ENHRY and CDR2 as SYGVKD. This CDR3 spans 14 amino acids. V lost 2 bases and J lost 2; bases outside the gene matches: 1. The CDR3 DNA is TGTGCCATCAGTGAGAAGCGGGGGGCCTACGAGCAGTACTTC. Translation: CAISEKRGAYEQYF.

This clonotype was detected a few times. This chain uses TRBV18 with TRBJ1-6; D is undetermined. Germline V gene lookup returns CDR1 KGHSH and CDR2 LQKENI. This CDR3 contains 15 residues. V shed 4 bases and J shed 5 bases, with 12 bases lying between them. CDR3 bases: TGTGCCAGCTCACAGGATCCACCCAATAATTCACCCCTCCACTTT. Translation gives CASSQDPPNNSPLHF.

This clonotype was detected many times. The chain is built from TRBV6-1 and TRBJ2-2; TRBD1 aligns across 10 bases. Per germline, CDR1 MNHNS and CDR2 SASEGT. J gave up 8 bases and V 4 bases, and 7 bases lay outside the gene matches. The CDR3 sequence is 15 residues long. The CDR3 coding sequence is TGTGCCAGCAGTGGCCCCGGACAGGGGGTTGGGGAGCTGTTTTTT. Amino acid sequence: CASSGPGQGVGELFF.

This chain links TRBV3-1 with TRBJ2-7, with TRBD1 matching over 9 bases. Trimming removed 3 bases from V and 3 bases from J; junction bases left unmatched: 3. CDR3 length: 14 residues. Germline V lookup: CDR1 LGHDT, CDR2 YNNKEL (reference sequence). CDR3 nucleotide sequence: TGTGCCAGCAGCCACTGGGACAGGGACTACGAGCAGTACTTC. Amino acids: CASSHWDRDYEQYF.

CDR3 bases: TGTGCCAGCAGTTACGGACAGCTACTAGACGAGCAGTACTTC. Translating it yields CASSYGQLLDEQYF. This chain joins TRBV6-2 or TRBV6-3 and TRBJ2-7; D is perhaps TRBD1 (6 bases). CDR3 size: 14 residues. CDR1 is MNHEY, CDR2 SVGEGT, per germline. The ends were cut back, 2 bases at V and 5 bases at J, with 13 bases in the middle.

This clonotype appeared many times. The DNA of the CDR3 is TGCAGTGCTAGAGATACAGGGGTGAGCTACGAGCAGTACTTC. Protein: CSARDTGVSYEQYF. The rearrangement joins TRBV20-1 to TRBJ2-7, with 7 bases aligning to TRBD1. The germline V gene has CDR1 DFQATT and CDR2 SNEGSKA (reference sequence). V lost 0 bases, J lost 3 bases, and 5 bases stayed unmatched. The CDR3 is 14 residues long.